These 2 T cell receptor beta chains were all obtained from the same sample, sequenced in a study of identical twins. TCRdb recomputed calls from the 5' RACE reads with MiXCR, one row per CDR3 protein. This sample has about 690,000 distinct CDR3 sequences, with 21% found just once. The sample also formed part of further work on T cells expressing NK-cell markers.

Sequencing was performed on PBMCs. The origin of the receptors is a woman under 30 in good health.

The chain is built from TRBV4-3 and TRBJ2-6, with D perhaps matching TRBD2 (5 bases). The CDR3 spans 17 residues. Germline V gives CDR1 LGHNA, CDR2 YSLEER. V lost 0 bases, J lost 2 bases, and 11 bases lay in between. CDR3 loop: CASSQDSPGTGANVLTF. In DNA, the CDR3 is TGCGCCAGCAGCCAAGATAGTCCGGGAACTGGGGCCAACGTCCTGACTTTC.

This clonotype was seen only a few times. The CDR3 loop reads CASSFYQGRHSYEQYF. The CDR3 region has the DNA TGTGCCAGCAGTTTTTACCAGGGACGGCACTCCTACGAGCAGTACTTC. V gene TRBV27 combines with J gene TRBJ2-7; D might be TRBD1 or TRBD2, each matching 5 bases. The germline V and J ends were trimmed by 3 bases and 0 bases, with 15 bases remaining between them. Germline-derived CDR1 and CDR2 are MNHEY and SMNVEV (reference sequence). The CDR3 loop spans 16 amino acids.